Listed here are 17 T cell receptor beta chains from one sample, sequenced in a study of blood T cell repertoires in COVID-19. The method was immunoSEQ multiplex PCR; TCRdb's version includes in-frame clones alone and lacks a portion of them. Altogether fewer than 250,000 clones are present, about 85% being singletons, with the ten largest covering approximately 11%. The sample was PBMCs or T cells enriched from blood (not recorded which). The receptors were sampled from a man between 25 and 39 years old who had recovered from COVID-19.

This chain joins TRBV5-4 and TRBJ1-6, with 7 bases matching TRBD1. Trimming removed 0 bases from V and 5 bases from J; junction bases left unmatched: 2. The CDR3 has 15 residues. Germline CDR1 and CDR2: SGHNT and YYREEE (reference sequence). CDR3: CASSLGDRDNSPLHF. CDR3 bases: TGTGCCAGCAGCTTGGGGGACAGAGATAATTCACCCCTCCACTTT.

The rearrangement uses TRBV27 and TRBJ2-4, with D tentatively TRBD1 (5 bases). This CDR3 has 13 amino acids. V was clipped by 6 bases and J by 6 bases, with 12 bases between them. Germline V gene data show CDR1 as MNHEY and CDR2 as SMNVEV (reference sequence). The CDR3 sequence: CASRPPDRNIQYF. The CDR3 DNA reads TGTGCCAGCAGGCCTCCCGACAGAAACATTCAGTACTTC.

The chain employs TRBV19 and TRBJ1-6; 8 nucleotides agree with TRBD1. Germline assignment: CDR1 LNHDA and CDR2 SQIVND (reference sequence). The CDR3 contains 14 residues. J gave up 10 bases and V 6 bases, and 8 bases lay outside the gene matches. Here the CDR3 DNA reads TGTGCCAGTAGCCTCGGACAGGGCTACTCACCCCTCCACTTT. Amino acid sequence: CASSLGQGYSPLHF. The full variable domain, in which reference TRBV19 and TRBJ1-6 provide the parts outside the CDR3, is DGGITQSPKYLFRKEGQNVTLSCEQNLNHDAMYWYRQDPGQGLRLIYYSQIVNDFQKGDIAEGYSVSREKKESFPLTVTSAQKNPTAFYLCASSLGQGYSPLHFGNGTRLTVT.

This chain joins TRBV18 and TRBJ1-4; no clear D. V gave up 3 bases and J gave up 6 bases, with 14 bases separating them. The germline CDR1 and CDR2 sequences are KGHSH and LQKENI. This CDR3 has 15 amino acids. The CDR3 nucleotides are TGTGCCAGCTCACCCCGTTCGGGTTCAGATGAAAAACTGTTTTTT. Protein product: CASSPRSGSDEKLFF. Full variable domain (missing parts from reference TRBV18 and TRBJ1-4): NAGVMQNPRHLVRRRGQEARLRCSPMKGHSHVYWYRQLPEEGLKFMVYLQKENIIDESGMPKERFSAEFPKEGPSILRIQQVVRGDSAAYFCASSPRSGSDEKLFFGSGTQLSVL.

V gene TRBV5-6 combines with J gene TRBJ2-1; TRBD2 matches at 10 bases. Trimming cost V 4 bases and J 9 bases; bases outside gene matches: 7. The CDR3 spans 14 residues. The germline CDR1 and CDR2 sequences are SGHDT and YYEEEE. The CDR3 is CASSVSGGKLEQFF. CDR3 DNA: TGTGCCAGCAGCGTTAGCGGGGGGAAACTTGAGCAGTTCTTC.

This clone was counted a few times. CDR3 nucleotides: TGTGCCAGTAGTTACAGGGGGACTCTAGCCAAAAACATTCAGTACTTC. Encoded protein: CASSYRGTLAKNIQYF. The chain links TRBV19 to TRBJ2-4; the match to TRBD1 covers 8 bases. This CDR3 contains 16 residues. Germline-derived CDR1 and CDR2 are LNHDA and SQIVND (reference sequence). The trim removed 5 bases at V and 0 bases at J, leaving 6 bases unmatched.

The chain uses TRBV27 and TRBJ1-4; D remains unclear. The germline V and J ends were trimmed by 8 bases and 0 bases, with 19 bases remaining between them. Germline V lookup: CDR1 MNHEY, CDR2 SMNVEV (reference sequence). The length of the CDR3 is 17 residues. CDR3 nucleotide sequence: TGTGCCAGCCAAAAGACTTCCATGGGTTCAACTAATGAAAAACTGTTTTTT. Protein: CASQKTSMGSTNEKLFF.

V gene TRBV7-8 combines with J gene TRBJ1-3; D not certain. Looked up from germline, CDR1 is SGHVS and CDR2 is FQNEAQ. V lost 5 bases and J lost 0, with 5 bases in between. This CDR3 comprises 13 residues. The CDR3 sequence: CASSLNSGNTIYF. The CDR3 DNA reads as TGTGCCAGCAGCCTAAACTCTGGAAACACCATATATTTT.

This clone has a single count. A read error may produce the germline difference seen at one junction end. This chain connects TRBV7-2 to TRBJ1-2, with TRBD1 matching 10 bases. Germline values: CDR1 SGHTA, CDR2 FQGNSA. The CDR3 runs 14 residues. The CDR3 DNA reads as TGTGCCAGCAGCCCGGGACAGGGGAGATATGTCTACACCTTC. Translating gives CASSPGQGRYVYTF.

The genes are TRBV5-1 and TRBJ2-1; the D is unclear. V lost 4 bases and J 2 bases, leaving 10 bases between the germline ends. There are 14 residues in the CDR3. Germline lookup yields CDR1 SGHRS and CDR2 YFSETQ. CDR3: CASSGIEPYNEQFF. CDR3 DNA: TGCGCCAGCAGCGGTATAGAACCCTACAATGAGCAGTTCTTC.

The chain employs TRBV5-1 and TRBJ1-4; perhaps TRBD1 as D (6 bases). Trimming took 0 bases from V and 8 from J, leaving 14 bases between them. Germline loops: CDR1 SGHRS, CDR2 YFSETQ. CDR3 length: 15 residues. The CDR3 is CASSLAGTTGEKLFF. In DNA form, the CDR3 reads TGCGCCAGCAGCTTGGCCGGGACAACCGGGGAAAAACTGTTTTTT. The full variable domain, completed using reference TRBV5-1 and TRBJ1-4, is KAGVTQTPRYLIKTRGQQVTLSCSPISGHRSVSWYQQTPGQGLQFLFEYFSETQRNKGNFPGRFSGRQFSNSRSEMNVSTLELGDSALYLCASSLAGTTGEKLFFGSGTQLSVL.

The J gene is TRBJ1-3, the V gene TRBV2, with a tentative D call TRBD1 (5 bases). Germline CDR1 and CDR2: SNHLY and FYNNEI. CDR3 size: 15 residues. Trimming took 3 bases from V and 2 from J, leaving 11 bases between them. The chain's CDR3 is CASSEDAGTGNTIYF. For the CDR3, the DNA is TGTGCCAGCAGTGAGGATGCAGGGACTGGAAACACCATATATTTT.

V usage is TRBV7-9 and J usage is TRBJ2-2; 8 bases line up with TRBD1. Germline CDR1 reads SEHNR; CDR2 reads FQNEAQ (reference sequence). There are 15 residues in the CDR3. The junction had 1 base not matched to a gene; V was cut back by 1 base and J by 3 bases. The CDR3 loop reads CASSLGTGYTGELFF. CDR3 sequence (DNA): TGTGCCAGCAGCTTAGGGACAGGGTACACCGGGGAGCTGTTTTTT. Using reference TRBV7-9 and TRBJ2-2 for the parts outside the CDR3, the full variable domain is DTGVSQNPRHKITKRGQNVTFRCDPISEHNRLYWYRQTLGQGPEFLTYFQNEAQLEKSRLLSDRFSAERPKGSFSTLEIQRTEQGDSAMYLCASSLGTGYTGELFFGEGSRLTVL.

V and J are TRBV12-3 or TRBV12-4 and TRBJ1-6; TRBD1 agrees at 7 bases. V lost 4 bases, J lost 9 bases, and 3 bases stayed unmatched. The CDR3 length is 13 residues. CDR3 residues: CASSSQGGSPLHF. The CDR3 bases are TGTGCCAGCAGTTCCCAGGGGGGTTCACCCCTCCACTTT.

The chain has TRBV6-5 and TRBJ1-2, with D unclear. Germline CDR1 is MNHEY and CDR2 is SVGAGI. With 8 bases removed from V and 1 base from J, the gap between germline ends came to 11 bases. CDR3 length equals 13 residues. CDR3 nucleotide sequence: TGTGCCAGCGGACTTGCGGGTAACTATGGCTACACCTTC. It encodes CASGLAGNYGYTF.

CDR3 sequence: CASFLGGGSGNTIYF. CDR3 nucleotide sequence: TGTGCCAGCTTCTTGGGAGGGGGATCTGGAAACACCATATATTTT. The chain uses TRBV28 and TRBJ1-3; D may be TRBD1 (6 bases). The germline V gene encodes CDR1 MDHEN and CDR2 SYDVKM. Trimming took off 8 bases at V and 1 base at J, with 15 bases between the two ends. The CDR3 consists of 15 residues.

The rearrangement joins TRBV7-2 to TRBJ2-3; 9 bases align to TRBD2. Trimming removed 4 bases from V and 1 base from J; junction bases left unmatched: 9. The CDR3 runs 17 residues. Germline V CDR1 and CDR2: SGHTA, FQGNSA. The CDR3 nucleotides are TGTGCCAGCAGCTCAAGAAGCGGGGGGTTGGGCACAGATACGCAGTATTTT. It codes for CASSSRSGGLGTDTQYF.